The clone carrying this TCR beta chain was observed a single time. The CDR3 length is 15 residues. Between the trimmed V and J ends, which lost 1 base and 4 bases, there was a span of 11 bases. Germline loops: CDR1 LNHDA, CDR2 SQIVND (reference sequence). The entry originates in a study of T cell responses to AZD1222 COVID-19 vaccine. The method was immunoSEQ multiplex PCR; TCRdb's version includes in-frame clones alone and lacks a portion of them. The table lists around 150,000 clones, about 92% of them singletons. The sequence was obtained from an adult who received the AZD1222 COVID-19 vaccine. The chain has TRBV19 and TRBJ1-5, with a tentative D call TRBD1 (6 bases). The material was peripheral blood, obtained 28 days after the second AZD1222 dose. In nucleotides, the CDR3 is TGTGCCAGTAGTATAGCGGCAGGGGAAAATCAGCCCCAGCATTTT. Translating gives CASSIAAGENQPQHF.